The clone carrying this TCR beta chain showed up many times. Its cognate antigen is unknown. The source of the sample is a study of regulatory T cells in long-lasting Graves disease. Study-wide findings and caveats: For persistent Graves' patients, TCR diversity was lower than for newly diagnosed ones.

Documented time point: newly diagnosed GD, antithyroid drugs for less than 3 months. The TCR library was made from RNA extracted from PBMCs. Recruitment took place at an endocrinology department in Xi'an, China. Construction of TCR beta libraries relied on iRepertoire HTBI primers and on Arm-PCR targeting CDR3 regions. Via MiXCR, TCRdb re-called the multiplex PCR reads, giving one row per CDR3 protein. Here the sample spans approximately 210,000 distinct CDR3 sequences, 15% to 20% being singletons. This receptor was obtained from a female donor with Graves disease. The specimen was peripheral blood mononuclear cells (PBMCs), collected at new diagnosis, from a patient treated with antithyroid drugs.

In DNA form, the CDR3 reads TGTGCCAGCAGGACTGGACTAGCGGGTACAGATACGCAGTATTTT. Its translation is CASRTGLAGTDTQYF. The chain employs TRBV12-3 or TRBV12-4 and TRBJ2-3, with TRBD2 matching 11 bases. V gave up 6 bases and J gave up 3 bases; unmatched junction bases: 5. The CDR3 consists of 15 residues.